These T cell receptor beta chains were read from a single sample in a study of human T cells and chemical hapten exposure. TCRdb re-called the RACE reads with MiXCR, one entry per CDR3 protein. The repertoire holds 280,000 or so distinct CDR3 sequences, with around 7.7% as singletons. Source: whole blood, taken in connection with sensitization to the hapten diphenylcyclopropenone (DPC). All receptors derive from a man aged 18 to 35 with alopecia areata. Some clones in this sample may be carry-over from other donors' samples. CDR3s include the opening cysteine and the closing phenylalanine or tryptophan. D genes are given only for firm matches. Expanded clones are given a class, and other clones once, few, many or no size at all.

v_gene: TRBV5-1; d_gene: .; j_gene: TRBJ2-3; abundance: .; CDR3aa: CASSSQDSSTDTQYF; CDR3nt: TGCGCCAGCAGCTCCCAAGACTCTAGCACAGATACGCAGTATTTT
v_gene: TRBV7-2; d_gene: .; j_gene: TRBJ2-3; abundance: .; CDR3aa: CASSLGTERVTDTQYF; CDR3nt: TGTGCCAGCAGCTTGGGAACAGAAAGGGTAACAGATACGCAGTATTTT
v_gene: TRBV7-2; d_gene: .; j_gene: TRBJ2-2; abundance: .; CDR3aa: CASSWGLNTGELFF; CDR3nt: TGTGCCAGCAGCTGGGGGTTAAACACCGGGGAGCTGTTTTTT
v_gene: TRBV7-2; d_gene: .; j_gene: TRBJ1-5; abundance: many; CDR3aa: CASSGGGQPQHF; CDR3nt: TGTGCCAGCAGCGGAGGGGGTCAGCCCCAGCATTTT
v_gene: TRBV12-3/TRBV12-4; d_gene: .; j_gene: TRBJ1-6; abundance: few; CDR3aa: CASRISLSGFSPLHF; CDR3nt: TGTGCCAGCAGGATCTCTTTATCGGGCTTTTCACCCCTCCACTTT
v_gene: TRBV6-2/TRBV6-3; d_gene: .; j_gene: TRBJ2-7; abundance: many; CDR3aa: CASIKTDPYEQYF; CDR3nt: TGTGCCAGCATCAAAACAGATCCCTACGAGCAGTACTTC
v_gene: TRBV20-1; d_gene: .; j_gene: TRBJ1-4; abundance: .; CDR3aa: CSARDGDSSEKLFF; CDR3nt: TGCAGTGCTAGAGATGGGGATAGCTCCGAAAAACTGTTTTTT
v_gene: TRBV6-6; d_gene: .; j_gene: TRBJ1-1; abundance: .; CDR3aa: CASRKGSANTEAFF; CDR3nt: TGTGCCAGCAGGAAAGGCTCAGCGAACACTGAAGCTTTCTTT
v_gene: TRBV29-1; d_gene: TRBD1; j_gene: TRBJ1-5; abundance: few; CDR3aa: CSVLGTGGNQPQHF; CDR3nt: TGCAGCGTTCTAGGGACAGGGGGAAATCAGCCCCAGCATTTT
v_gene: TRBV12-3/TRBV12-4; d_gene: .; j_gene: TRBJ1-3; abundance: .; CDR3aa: CASSLGVLFGNTIYF; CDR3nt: TGTGCCAGCAGTTTGGGGGTATTATTTGGAAACACCATATATTTT
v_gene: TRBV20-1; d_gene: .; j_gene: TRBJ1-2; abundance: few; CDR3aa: CSASDSGYTF; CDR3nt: TGCAGTGCCAGTGACTCTGGCTACACCTTC
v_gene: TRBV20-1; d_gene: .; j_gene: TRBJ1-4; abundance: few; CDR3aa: CSASGGPGTYEKLFF; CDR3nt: TGCAGTGCTAGCGGAGGTCCGGGAACGTATGAAAAACTGTTTTTT
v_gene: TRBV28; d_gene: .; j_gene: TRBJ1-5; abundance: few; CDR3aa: CASSLWAGNQPQHF; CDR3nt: TGTGCCAGCAGTTTATGGGCAGGTAATCAGCCCCAGCATTTT
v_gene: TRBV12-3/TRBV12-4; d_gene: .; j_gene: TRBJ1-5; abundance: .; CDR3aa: CASSIPGKPQHF; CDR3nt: TGTGCCAGCAGTATACCAGGGAAGCCCCAGCATTTT
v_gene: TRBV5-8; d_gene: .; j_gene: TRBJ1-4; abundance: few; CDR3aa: CASSLEGGREKLFF; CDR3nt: TGTGCCAGCAGCTTGGAAGGGGGACGCGAAAAACTGTTTTTT
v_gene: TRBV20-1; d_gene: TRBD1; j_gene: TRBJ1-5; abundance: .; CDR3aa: CSARGDREYQPQHF; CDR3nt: TGCAGTGCTAGAGGGGACAGGGAGTACCAGCCCCAGCATTTT
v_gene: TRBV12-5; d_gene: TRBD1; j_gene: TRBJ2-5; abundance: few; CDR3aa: CASGSINPGQRTQETQYF; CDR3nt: TGTGCTAGTGGCTCGATCAATCCGGGACAGAGAACCCAAGAGACCCAGTACTTC
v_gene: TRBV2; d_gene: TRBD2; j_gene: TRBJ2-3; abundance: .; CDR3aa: CASSDGGGWLDTQYF; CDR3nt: TGTGCCAGCAGTGACGGCGGGGGGTGGTTGGATACGCAGTATTTT
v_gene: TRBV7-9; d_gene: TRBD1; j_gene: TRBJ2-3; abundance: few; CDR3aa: CASSLVGPKGTGTGADTQYF; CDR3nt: TGTGCCAGCAGCTTAGTGGGTCCAAAGGGGACGGGGACAGGTGCAGATACGCAGTATTTT
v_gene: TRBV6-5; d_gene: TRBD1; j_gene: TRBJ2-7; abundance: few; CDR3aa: CASREETGGYYERYF; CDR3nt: TGTGCCAGCAGGGAAGAGACAGGGGGGTACTACGAGCGGTACTTC
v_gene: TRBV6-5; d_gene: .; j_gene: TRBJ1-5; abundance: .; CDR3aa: CASRRFAPRRTGKNQPQHF; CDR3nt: TGTGCCAGCAGACGATTTGCTCCTCGTCGTACAGGCAAAAATCAGCCCCAGCATTTT
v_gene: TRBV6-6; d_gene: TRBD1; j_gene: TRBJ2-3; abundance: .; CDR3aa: CASSYPPARNRGHPDTQYF; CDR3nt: TGTGCCAGCAGTTACCCACCGGCCCGAAACAGGGGGCACCCAGATACGCAGTATTTT
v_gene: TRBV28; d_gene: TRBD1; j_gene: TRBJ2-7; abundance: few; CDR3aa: CASSLTGGSEQYF; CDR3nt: TGTGCCAGCAGTTTAACAGGGGGTAGCGAGCAGTACTTC
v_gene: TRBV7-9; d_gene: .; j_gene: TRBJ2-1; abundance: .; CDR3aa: CASSLEQVYNEQFF; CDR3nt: TGTGCCAGCAGCTTAGAACAGGTTTACAATGAGCAGTTCTTC